This is a list of T cell receptor beta chains from one sample in a study of graft-versus-host responses after intestinal transplantation. Only in-frame clones appear in the TCRdb table, and some are missing; sequencing was by immunoSEQ multiplex PCR. The repertoire holds 20,000 to 25,000 clones, with 89% as singletons. The material sequenced was PBMCs, taken roughly 65 days after intestinal transplantation. These receptor sequences come from a human patient who received an intestinal transplant, so some T cells may come from the graft donor. The conserved cysteine and the conserved F or W are not part of the CDR3 here. The order of the fields is V gene, J gene, CDR3 protein.

v_gene: TRBV19
j_gene: TRBJ2-3
CDR3aa: ASSIGPGGARTDTQY

v_gene: TRBV27
j_gene: TRBJ2-2
CDR3aa: ASSTRGTVGGELF

v_gene: TRBV9
j_gene: TRBJ2-3
CDR3aa: ASSVGRGGTDTQY

v_gene: TRBV4-3
j_gene: TRBJ2-1
CDR3aa: ASSPGGGDEQF

v_gene: TRBV28
j_gene: TRBJ2-1
CDR3aa: ASRTRRGSYNEQF

v_gene: TRBV5-4
j_gene: NA
CDR3aa: ASSILGLAGGRAYEQY

v_gene: TRBV6-1
j_gene: TRBJ1-5
CDR3aa: ASHYVGRRAQPQH

v_gene: TRBV5-6
j_gene: TRBJ2-3
CDR3aa: ASSLWRAGGTDTQY

v_gene: TRBV4-3
j_gene: TRBJ1-1
CDR3aa: ASSPRTGLNTEAF

v_gene: TRBV27
j_gene: TRBJ1-1
CDR3aa: ASSPNTGPLGAF

v_gene: TRBV13
j_gene: TRBJ1-2
CDR3aa: ASRPGPPQGPYGYT

v_gene: TRBV30
j_gene: TRBJ2-3
CDR3aa: AWRPDGTDTQY

v_gene: TRBV11-2
j_gene: TRBJ2-3
CDR3aa: ASSRETQY

v_gene: TRBV7-9
j_gene: TRBJ1-4
CDR3aa: ASSRDRDNEKLF

v_gene: TRBV27
j_gene: TRBJ1-1
CDR3aa: ASSRQGLKNTEAF

v_gene: TRBV10-3
j_gene: TRBJ1-1
CDR3aa: AISEIVGWGNTEAF

v_gene: TRBV4-3
j_gene: TRBJ1-4
CDR3aa: ASSPVGLGEKLF

v_gene: TRBV12-5
j_gene: TRBJ2-5
CDR3aa: ASGLYGDQETQY

v_gene: TRBV6-5
j_gene: TRBJ1-1
CDR3aa: ASSWGEGTTEAF

v_gene: TRBV27
j_gene: TRBJ1-2
CDR3aa: ASSPGSGNYGYT

v_gene: TRBV6-6
j_gene: TRBJ2-7
CDR3aa: ACLAGVAPSYEQY

v_gene: TRBV4-1
j_gene: TRBJ2-5
CDR3aa: ASSQGGAETQY

v_gene: TRBV6-4
j_gene: TRBJ2-3
CDR3aa: ASSDSGGADTQY

v_gene: TRBV5-1
j_gene: TRBJ2-1
CDR3aa: ASSKGQGARYEQF

v_gene: TRBV11-3
j_gene: TRBJ2-7
CDR3aa: ASSLESSPDYEQY

v_gene: TRBV10-3
j_gene: NA
CDR3aa: AISDLRSSYEQY

v_gene: TRBV19
j_gene: TRBJ1-1
CDR3aa: ASSGRAESTEAF

v_gene: TRBV7-9
j_gene: TRBJ2-1
CDR3aa: ASSSGAGANEQF

v_gene: TRBV10-3
j_gene: TRBJ1-6
CDR3aa: AIRSREFNTLH

v_gene: TRBV5-1
j_gene: TRBJ1-2
CDR3aa: ASSLGGTAFYGYT

v_gene: TRBV7-6
j_gene: TRBJ2-2
CDR3aa: ASSFLTLNTGELF

v_gene: TRBV9
j_gene: TRBJ2-3
CDR3aa: ASSVGGDTQY

v_gene: TRBV7-6
j_gene: TRBJ1-1
CDR3aa: ASSFSRGGEAF

v_gene: TRBV7-2
j_gene: TRBJ2-7
CDR3aa: ASSLRGLGGYEQY

v_gene: TRBV13
j_gene: TRBJ2-1
CDR3aa: ASSSPSGGEGNEQF

v_gene: TRBV4-3
j_gene: TRBJ1-2
CDR3aa: ASSHILRDTKGYT

v_gene: TRBV6-6
j_gene: TRBJ1-1
CDR3aa: ASSYPPQMNTEAF

v_gene: TRBV27
j_gene: TRBJ2-7
CDR3aa: ASTGRGEQY

v_gene: TRBV4-3
j_gene: TRBJ2-5
CDR3aa: ASSQDELAGGQETQY

v_gene: TRBV6-6
j_gene: TRBJ2-5
CDR3aa: ATRRTVQETQY